This T cell receptor beta chain was retrieved from a study of control samples from healthy donors and cancer patients (dated by TCRdb to 2018 to 2021). With respect to this clone: No cognate antigen has been identified for it. Nothing much larger sits one base from this clone, and base qualities are not available.

Including the terminal cysteine and phenylalanine, the CDR3 comprises 18 residues. Solely the CDR3 DNA is kept, with 54 bases framed from the first base. CDR1 and CDR2 are drawn from the germline V gene (reference sequence): WNHNN, SYGVQD. Germline trimming amounts to 6 bases on V and 5 bases on J, with 16 as the count of junction bases outside the gene matches. The library was made by the immunoSEQ multiplex PCR assay. TCRdb stores this immuneACCESS table with in-frame sequences only. Part of the clones is absent; in the studies checked, under half of the shortfall reflects unresolved V genes, and no reason is known for the rest. This sample lists 110,000 to 150,000 clones; about 89% were detected once. 5.5% to 9% of the sample lies in the top ten.

Sequenced input: blood. The sequence is built from TRBV10-1 and TRBJ1-5; TRBD1 agrees with 10 junctional bases. This TCR was sampled from a man between 18 and 35 years old in good health. The CDR3 protein is CASRDTRFGTGEDQPQHF. The sequenced DNA: TGCGCCAGCAGGGATACTCGCTTTGGGACAGGGGAAGATCAGCCCCAGCATTTT.